These 30 T cell receptor beta chains share one sample of origin, sequenced in a study of PD-1 blockade in mismatch repair-deficient tumors. Repertoires were generated with immunoSEQ multiplex PCR, while TCRdb's copy carries only in-frame clones and drops some. The sample yields 120,000 or so clones, 70% to 90% seen once. This specimen was peripheral blood, taken 44 weeks after starting pembrolizumab. Receptors originate from an adult with mismatch repair-deficient cancer.

The chain is built from TRBV6-1 and TRBJ2-1; unclear D gene. Per germline, CDR1 MNHNS and CDR2 SASEGT. The V end was cut by 4 bases, the J end by 5 bases, with 9 bases between. The CDR3 covers 13 residues. The CDR3 DNA reads TGTGCCAGCAGTGCTGAAGAGAACAATGAGCAGTTCTTC. As protein: CASSAEENNEQFF.

The gene calls are TRBV7-6 and TRBJ1-4; D is possibly TRBD1 (6 bases). V was pared by 4 bases and J by 7 bases, with 16 bases between. This CDR3 contains 15 residues. CDR1 and CDR2 (germline): SGHVS, FNYEAQ. The CDR3 DNA is TGTGCCAGCAGCTCAACACAGGGTCGGGGTGAAAAACTGTTTTTT. Residues: CASSSTQGRGEKLFF.

This chain links TRBV7-9 with TRBJ2-7; no reliable D call. Germline CDR1 is SEHNR and CDR2 is FQNEAQ (reference sequence). V dropped 4 bases and J dropped 1 base, with 8 bases sitting between them. The CDR3 has 13 residues. CDR3 DNA sequence: TGTGCCAGCAGCTCCTTAATGTCCTACGAGCAGTACTTC. Translation gives CASSSLMSYEQYF.

The V call is TRBV5-5, the J call TRBJ1-1, with D tentatively TRBD1 (6 bases). The V and J ends lost 3 bases and 7 bases respectively, with 16 bases between them. CDR1 and CDR2 from the germline V gene are SGHKS and YYEKEE (reference sequence). The CDR3 has 14 amino acids. The CDR3 protein is CASSSYADRIEAFF. CDR3 DNA: TGTGCCAGCAGCTCCTATGCAGACAGGATTGAAGCTTTCTTT.

This clone was detected only once. V and J are TRBV7-6 and TRBJ2-7, with no clear D. The CDR3 sequence is 15 residues long. Trimming took off 0 bases at V and 5 bases at J, with 14 bases between the two ends. Germline-derived CDR1 and CDR2 are SGHVS and FNYEAQ. The CDR3 region has the DNA TGTGCCAGCAGCTTAGCGCTTCTCGGCTTTCACGAGCAGTACTTC. This translates into CASSLALLGFHEQYF.

The rearrangement joins TRBV2 to TRBJ1-5, with D possibly TRBD1 on 6 matching bases. Trimming pared 7 bases from V and 3 bases from J, leaving 13 bases between. The CDR3 loop spans 14 amino acids. Germline assignment: CDR1 SNHLY and CDR2 FYNNEI. The CDR3 loop is CASKKGQSNQPQHF. The CDR3 nucleotides read TGTGCCAGCAAAAAGGGACAATCCAATCAGCCCCAGCATTTT. Full variable domain (rest looked up from reference TRBV2 and TRBJ1-5): EPEVTQTPSHQVTQMGQEVILRCVPISNHLYFYWYRQILGQKVEFLVSFYNNEISEKSEIFDDQFSVERPDGSNFTLKIRSTKLEDSAMYFCASKKGQSNQPQHFGDGTRLSIL.

The chain combines TRBV28 with TRBJ2-7, with 9 bases fitting TRBD1. The V and J ends lost 10 bases and 2 bases, in that order; junction bases with no gene match: 15. The CDR3 has 16 residues. The V gene's germline CDR1 is MDHEN and CDR2 SYDVKM. CDR3 bases: TGTGCCACCTTTCCGAGGACAGGGGCGGCGACCTACGAGCAGTACTTC. Encoded protein: CATFPRTGAATYEQYF.

The chain carries TRBV21-1 and TRBJ2-3; no check of the table's D call, TRBD2, against the DNA was made. TRBV21-1 is a pseudogene. CDR3 length equals 15 residues. The CDR3 spells CASSKTRGGTDTQYF. CDR3 DNA sequence: TGTGCCAGCAGCAAAACGCGAGGAGGTACAGATACGCAGTATTTT.

This CDR3 reads CASRTGLSNTQYF. CDR3 coding DNA: TGTGCCAGCAGAACGGGACTATCCAATACGCAGTATTTT. The rearrangement uses TRBV2 and TRBJ2-3; 7 nucleotides agree with TRBD2. Trimming took 6 bases from V and 7 from J; bases not matched to a gene: 7. This CDR3 contains 13 residues. Germline lookup yields CDR1 SNHLY and CDR2 FYNNEI.

The genes are TRBV9 and TRBJ2-5; 7 bases are shared with TRBD1. This CDR3 has 15 amino acids. CDR1 SGDLS and CDR2 YYNGEE come from the germline V gene. The trim removed 0 bases at V and 5 bases at J, leaving 7 bases unmatched. CDR3 residues: CASSVGGTDTETQYF. DNA of the CDR3: TGTGCCAGCAGCGTAGGGGGGACAGACACGGAGACCCAGTACTTC.

The chain recombines TRBV19 with TRBJ1-5; perhaps TRBD1 as D (6 bases). Deletions cut 5 bases from V and 3 bases from J, with 11 bases between. The CDR3 runs 14 residues. From germline, CDR1 is LNHDA and CDR2 SQIVND (reference sequence). The CDR3 reads CASSYGQYNQPQHF. In DNA form, the CDR3 reads TGTGCCAGTAGTTATGGACAGTACAATCAGCCCCAGCATTTT.

The J gene is TRBJ2-1, the V gene TRBV10-2; D possibly corresponds to TRBD1 (5 bases). CDR3 length: 14 residues. The germline V gene has CDR1 WSHSY and CDR2 SAAADI. Trimming removed 8 bases at V and 0 bases at J, with 11 bases between. CDR3 residues: CASGARSSYNEQFF. The CDR3 nucleotides are TGCGCCAGCGGGGCACGGAGCTCCTACAATGAGCAGTTCTTC.

V is TRBV29-1 and J is TRBJ2-7; 7 positions agree with TRBD2. Losses at the gene ends were 1 base for V and 0 bases for J; bases not matched to a gene: 3. The germline V gene encodes CDR1 SQVTM and CDR2 ANQGSEA. This CDR3 spans 14 amino acids. Written as DNA, the CDR3 is TGCAGCGTTGAAGGAAGGGAGGGCTCCTACGAGCAGTACTTC. Amino acids: CSVEGREGSYEQYF.

The V call is TRBV7-9, the J call TRBJ2-1; D is uncertain. Trimming stripped 3 bases from V and 9 bases from J, with 9 bases between. The CDR3 has 12 residues. The V gene's germline CDR1 is SEHNR and CDR2 FQNEAQ (reference sequence). The CDR3 coding sequence is TGTGCCAGCAGCTTTTCTGTCGGTGAGCAGTTCTTC. This translates into CASSFSVGEQFF.

A few counts support this clone. The genes are TRBV2 and TRBJ2-2; 9 positions agree with TRBD2. Germline CDR1 reads SNHLY; CDR2 reads FYNNEI. The CDR3 runs to 13 residues. The ends lost 4 bases at V and 6 bases at J; junction bases unmatched: 0. CDR3 DNA: TGTGCCAGCAGTGGCGGGAGGGCCGGGGAGCTGTTTTTT. Translation gives CASSGGRAGELFF.

The chain is built from TRBV27 and TRBJ2-1, with D perhaps matching TRBD1 (5 bases). V lost 5 bases, J lost 9 bases, and 32 bases lay in between. Germline values: CDR1 MNHEY, CDR2 SMNVEV (reference sequence). The CDR3 runs 19 residues. CDR3 loop: CASSPWGLRRRLTIGEQFF. The CDR3 DNA follows: TGTGCCAGCAGTCCATGGGGCCTACGGCGAAGGTTGACAATCGGTGAGCAGTTCTTC.

The CDR3 loop is CASREGFATEAFF. As DNA, the CDR3 is TGTGCCAGCAGAGAGGGGTTCGCCACTGAAGCTTTCTTT. The V and J genes are TRBV7-9 and TRBJ1-1, with D maybe TRBD1 (5 bases). CDR1 is SEHNR and CDR2 is FQNEAQ in the germline V gene (reference sequence). This CDR3 spans 13 amino acids. Trimming removed 6 bases at V and 4 bases at J, with 12 bases between.

The chain carries TRBV10-3 and TRBJ2-5; the match to TRBD1 covers 8 bases. Germline-derived CDR1 and CDR2 are ENHRY and SYGVKD. The CDR3 has 15 amino acids. V lost 10 bases to trimming and J lost 10 bases; unmatched junction nucleotides: 20. The CDR3 protein is CATTPDRGIGDSQYF. CDR3 bases: TGTGCCACGACGCCCGACAGGGGCATTGGGGATAGCCAGTACTTC.

The chain joins TRBV9 to TRBJ2-3; D might be TRBD2 (5 bases). The germline gives CDR1 SGDLS, CDR2 YYNGEE. Trimming cost V 0 bases and J 2 bases, with 16 bases left between them. The CDR3 is 17 amino acids. CDR3 DNA sequence: TGTGCCAGCAGCGTAGATGGGCTAGCCTTCTTCACAGATACGCAGTATTTT. Translating it yields CASSVDGLAFFTDTQYF. The complete variable domain, with remaining parts taken from reference TRBV9 and TRBJ2-3, reads DSGVTQTPKHLITATGQRVTLRCSPRSGDLSVYWYQQSLDQGLQFLIQYYNGEERAKGNILERFSAQQFPDLHSELNLSSLELGDSALYFCASSVDGLAFFTDTQYFGPGTRLTVL.

This chain uses TRBV19 with TRBJ2-3, with no clear D. The CDR3 is made up of 12 amino acids. Germline V gene lookup returns CDR1 LNHDA and CDR2 SQIVND (reference sequence). V was cut by 1 base and J by 3 bases, with 2 bases left in between. The CDR3 reads CASSIGTDTQYF. Here the CDR3 DNA reads TGTGCCAGTAGTATAGGTACAGATACGCAGTATTTT.

CDR3 DNA: TGTGCCAGCAGTTACGAGGGTTCCTACGAGCAGTACTTC. Translated, it gives CASSYEGSYEQYF. The gene calls are TRBV6-6 and TRBJ2-7; D might be TRBD2 (5 bases). The CDR3 has 13 residues. V dropped 2 bases and J dropped 1 base, with 6 bases sitting between them. Germline CDR1 MNHNY, CDR2 SVGAGI (reference sequence).

V usage is TRBV11-2 and J usage is TRBJ2-1; D remains unclear. Trimming cost V 0 bases and J 4 bases, with 13 bases left between them. Germline V gene data show CDR1 as SGHAT and CDR2 as FQNNGV. CDR3 length: 16 amino acids. CDR3 residues: CASSLEYAKRYNEQFF. Written as DNA, the CDR3 is TGTGCCAGCAGCTTAGAATATGCTAAGAGGTACAATGAGCAGTTCTTC.

The chain recombines TRBV10-3 with TRBJ2-5; 13 bases agree with TRBD2. J was trimmed by 2 bases and V by 4 bases; bases with no gene match: 1. The germline gives CDR1 ENHRY, CDR2 SYGVKD. The CDR3 totals 15 residues. The CDR3, as DNA: TGTGCCATCAGTGCGGGACTAGCGGGACAAGAGACCCAGTACTTC. Translation gives CAISAGLAGQETQYF.

The chain couples TRBV28 to TRBJ2-5, with D possibly matching TRBD1 (6 bases). From germline, CDR1 is MDHEN and CDR2 SYDVKM. This CDR3 has 14 amino acids. V gave up 5 bases and J gave up 5 bases, with 15 bases separating them. The CDR3 sequence: CASSPGTPRETQYF. As DNA, the CDR3 is TGTGCCAGCAGTCCCGGGACACCCCGGGAGACCCAGTACTTC.

The V call is TRBV7-9, the J call TRBJ2-2; 15 nucleotides agree with TRBD2. CDR1 and CDR2 from the germline V gene are SEHNR and FQNEAQ (reference sequence). The length of the CDR3 is 17 residues. V lost 6 bases to trimming and J lost 5 bases; unmatched junction nucleotides: 7. The CDR3 protein is CASRPGLAGGQTGELFF. The DNA of the CDR3 is TGTGCCAGCAGACCTGGACTAGCGGGAGGGCAGACCGGGGAGCTGTTTTTT. Full variable domain (remainder filled in from reference TRBV7-9 and TRBJ2-2): DTGVSQNPRHKITKRGQNVTFRCDPISEHNRLYWYRQTLGQGPEFLTYFQNEAQLEKSRLLSDRFSAERPKGSFSTLEIQRTEQGDSAMYLCASRPGLAGGQTGELFFGEGSRLTVL.

This clone showed up just once. The rearrangement joins TRBV7-9 to TRBJ1-4; D is uncertain. The CDR3 totals 14 residues. V dropped 0 bases and J dropped 0 bases, with 2 bases sitting between them. The germline CDR1 and CDR2 sequences are SEHNR and FQNEAQ (reference sequence). This CDR3 reads CASSLAPTNEKLFF. The CDR3 DNA is TGTGCCAGCAGCTTAGCTCCAACTAATGAAAAACTGTTTTTT.

The chain has TRBV29-1 and TRBJ2-7; 7 bases are shared with TRBD1. CDR3 length: 14 residues. Germline CDR1 is SQVTM and CDR2 is ANQGSEA. V was pared by 5 bases and J by 2 bases, with 9 bases of the junction left unmatched. CDR3 DNA: TGCAGCGTTTTTGTCCGGGACAGAACCTACGAGCAGTACTTC. Translating gives CSVFVRDRTYEQYF.

The rearrangement joins TRBV7-6 to TRBJ2-1; 13 nucleotides match TRBD2. Germline CDR1 is SGHVS and CDR2 is FNYEAQ. The ends lost 0 bases at V and 9 bases at J; junction bases unmatched: 11. There are 18 residues in the CDR3. The CDR3: CASSLAWTSGRGMGEQFF. The CDR3 DNA follows: TGTGCCAGCAGCTTAGCGTGGACTAGCGGGAGAGGAATGGGTGAGCAGTTCTTC.

CDR3 sequence: CASSRLSMIGASGAQETQYF. The DNA of the CDR3 is TGCGCCAGCAGCCGACTAAGTATGATTGGGGCTAGCGGAGCTCAAGAGACCCAGTACTTC. The chain has TRBV4-1 and TRBJ2-5; TRBD2 matches at 7 bases. The CDR3 consists of 20 residues. V lost 4 bases, J lost 2 bases, and 22 bases stayed unmatched. Germline V gene lookup returns CDR1 MGHRA and CDR2 YSYEKL.

This chain links TRBV19 with TRBJ1-5; tentative D call: TRBD1 (5 bases). V was clipped by 7 bases and J by 1 base, with 17 bases between them. Germline loops: CDR1 LNHDA, CDR2 SQIVND (reference sequence). The CDR3 runs to 16 residues. In DNA form, the CDR3 reads TGTGCCAGTACCCCCCTGGGGGGAGGGAGCAATCAGCCCCAGCATTTT. Its protein is CASTPLGGGSNQPQHF.